This is a list of T cell receptor beta chains from one sample in a study of blood T cell repertoires in COVID-19. Sequencing used immunoSEQ multiplex PCR; TCRdb keeps in-frame clones, though not all of them. The data show about 160,000 clones, with roughly 85% seen just once and 3% to 3.5% held by the top ten. Sequencing used peripheral blood. Every receptor here comes from a human donor with acute or convalescent COVID-19. The donor label of this sample is uncertain. Each CDR3 is given with its conserved first and last residue. D genes are given only for firm matches. Size is omitted from some rows. Given values are once, few, many or a class for expanded clones.

D gene | clone size | J gene | V gene | CDR3 DNA | CDR3 protein
TRBD1 | NA | TRBJ1-2 | TRBV19 | TGTGCCAGTAGTTTGGGACAGGGGCGAACTAACTATGGCTACACCTTC | CASSLGQGRTNYGYTF
NA | NA | TRBJ1-1 | TRBV6-4 | TGTGCCAGCAGTGTCAGTATAAACACTGAAGCTTTCTTT | CASSVSINTEAFF
NA | NA | TRBJ2-2 | TRBV6-5 | TGTGCCACCACGATAGGGACAAGAAGTTACCGGGAGCTGTTTTTT | CATTIGTRSYRELFF
TRBD1 | NA | TRBJ2-7 | TRBV29-1 | TGCAGCCGTCCGGACAGGGTTTATCAAGAGCAGTACTTC | CSRPDRVYQEQYF
NA | NA | TRBJ1-6 | TRBV19 | TGTGCCAGTAGTGCACGCTTGCGGAGGGATCGAAATTCACCCCTCCACTTT | CASSARLRRDRNSPLHF
NA | few | TRBJ1-2 | TRBV3-1/TRBV3-2 | TGTGCCAGCTGTAACAGGGACGGTAACTATGGCTACACCTTC | CASCNRDGNYGYTF
NA | NA | TRBJ2-7 | TRBV11-3 | TGTGCCAGCAGCTCGGGGGATAACTACGAGCAGTACTTC | CASSSGDNYEQYF
TRBD2 | NA | TRBJ2-5 | TRBV9 | TGTGCCAGCAGCTTTGGGACTAGCGGACAAGAGACCCAGTACTTC | CASSFGTSGQETQYF
NA | NA | TRBJ2-5 | TRBV18 | TGTGCCAGCTCACCACAGGGGCAAGAGACCCAGTACTTC | CASSPQGQETQYF
NA | NA | TRBJ1-6 | TRBV28 | TGTGCCACCCGCGGAGACAGTAATAATTCACCCCTCCACTTT | CATRGDSNNSPLHF
TRBD1 | few | TRBJ1-3 | TRBV5-4 | TGTGCCAGCAGCCCCGGGACAGGGGGCGGAAACACCATATATTTT | CASSPGTGGGNTIYF
NA | NA | TRBJ1-1 | TRBV29-1 | TGCAGCGTTGATTCTAGCACTGAAGCTTTCTTT | CSVDSSTEAFF
TRBD1 | NA | TRBJ1-5 | TRBV19 | TGTGCCAGTAGCCGCTTGGGACAGGGAGTGTCGGGCAATCAGCCCCAGCATTTT | CASSRLGQGVSGNQPQHF
TRBD2 | few | TRBJ2-1 | TRBV7-8 | TGTGCCAGCAGCTCAGGACTAGCGGGGGGCCAGTCTAGCTCCTACAATGAGCAGTTCTTC | CASSSGLAGGQSSSYNEQFF
TRBD2 | NA | TRBJ2-5 | TRBV7-8 | TGTGCCAGCAGCTTGGGTGGCGGGGGGAGATACTATAACAGGGAGACCCAGTACTTC | CASSLGGGGRYYNRETQYF
TRBD1 | NA | TRBJ1-1 | TRBV9 | TGTGCCAGCAGCGTGGCAGGGGACAGGAACACTGAAGCTTTCTTT | CASSVAGDRNTEAFF
NA | NA | TRBJ1-6 | TRBV4-1 | TGCGCCAGCAGCCCAGACCTGAGCTCCTATAATTCACCCCTCCACTTT | CASSPDLSSYNSPLHF
TRBD2 | NA | TRBJ2-3 | TRBV4-2 | TGTGCCAGCAGCCACACAAGCGGGGGGGGCTATACAGATACGCAGTATTTT | CASSHTSGGGYTDTQYF
NA | NA | TRBJ2-3 | TRBV19 | TGTGCCAGTAGGGTGCGGTCGGGCACAGATACGCAGTATTTT | CASRVRSGTDTQYF
NA | NA | TRBJ2-7 | TRBV7-6 | TGTGCCAGCAGCTTAGACACAGGCTTATCCTACGAGCAGTACTTC | CASSLDTGLSYEQYF
NA | NA | TRBJ1-3 | TRBV7-2 | TGTGCCAGCAGCCTGGTTCGCGCAGGCACCTCTGGAAACACCATATATTTT | CASSLVRAGTSGNTIYF
TRBD2 | NA | TRBJ2-5 | TRBV5-1 | TGCGCCAGCAGCGTACCGGGAGGGGAGACCCAGTACTTC | CASSVPGGETQYF
TRBD1 | NA | TRBJ1-5 | TRBV15 | TGTGCCACCAGCAAGAGTCAAGGACAGGGGTGGAATCAGCCCCAGCATTTT | CATSKSQGQGWNQPQHF
NA | once | TRBJ2-1 | TRBV4-2 | TGTGCCAGCAGCCAAGATATCAAGGAGACCTTGGGTGAGCAGTTCTTC | CASSQDIKETLGEQFF